Sequencing of this T cell receptor (beta chain) was carried out in a study of regulatory T cells in long-lasting Graves disease. Arm-PCR with iRepertoire HTBI primers amplified the CDR3 regions for these TCR beta libraries. TCRdb passed the multiplex PCR reads through MiXCR, listing each CDR3 protein once. The data contain approximately 400,000 distinct CDR3 sequences, approximately 15% of them seen just once; the ten biggest clones take up 16%. Noted time point: newly diagnosed GD, antithyroid drugs for less than 3 months. The TCR library was prepared using RNA isolated from PBMCs. These same data were also listed under a study on T cells in Graves' hyperthyroidism and ophthalmopathy. Per that study: HTBI primers drove first-round RT-PCR of the TCR CDR3. Blood also contained most expanded thyroid clonotypes above 0.001.

The receptor was isolated from a woman in her twenties or thirties with Graves disease. Sample: peripheral blood mononuclear cells (PBMCs), taken at new diagnosis, from a patient treated with antithyroid drugs.

CDR3 residues: CASSLKFSHNEQFF. For the CDR3, the DNA is TGTGCCAGCAGTTTAAAATTTTCCCACAATGAGCAGTTCTTC. This chain connects TRBV12-3 or TRBV12-4 to TRBJ2-1; D unresolved. V gave up 2 bases and J gave up 5 bases, with 10 bases separating them. The CDR3 consists of 14 residues.